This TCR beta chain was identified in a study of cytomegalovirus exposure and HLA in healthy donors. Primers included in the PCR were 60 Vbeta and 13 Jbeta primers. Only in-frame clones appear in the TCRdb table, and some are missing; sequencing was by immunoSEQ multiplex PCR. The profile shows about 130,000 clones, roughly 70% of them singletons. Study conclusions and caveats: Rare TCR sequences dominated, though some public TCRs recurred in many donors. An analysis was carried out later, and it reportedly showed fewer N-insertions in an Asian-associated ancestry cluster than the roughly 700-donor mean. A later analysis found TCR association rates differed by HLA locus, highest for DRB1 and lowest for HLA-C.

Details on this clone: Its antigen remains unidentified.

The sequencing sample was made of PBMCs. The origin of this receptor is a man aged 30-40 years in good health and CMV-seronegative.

The CDR3 region has the DNA TGCAGCGTTGAAGGGGGCGAGGAGACCGGGGAGCTGTTTTTT. Translation gives CSVEGGEETGELFF. The chain combines TRBV29-1 with TRBJ2-2; possible D gene TRBD1, 5 bases. CDR3 length: 14 amino acids. Germline V gene data show CDR1 as SQVTM and CDR2 as ANQGSEA. V gave up 1 base and J gave up 5 bases, with 11 bases separating them.